These T cell receptor beta chains were read from a single sample in a study of blood T cell repertoires in COVID-19. The repertoire was sequenced with immunoSEQ multiplex PCR; TCRdb's copy has only in-frame clones and lacks some. The sample contains about 95,000 clones, 81% of which appear only once. Sequencing used peripheral blood. The receptors were gathered from a man of 80 years or more with active or convalescent COVID-19. Both conserved end residues are part of each CDR3.

J gene,V gene,CDR3 protein
TRBJ2-1,TRBV2,CASKQQGTGVHEQFF
TRBJ1-2,TRBV7-3,CASSPRGTGYGYTF
TRBJ2-3,TRBV7-3,CASSLNSGSTDTQYF
TRBJ2-5,TRBV24-1,CATSDFGTGTFSQETQYF
TRBJ2-3,TRBV3-1/TRBV3-2,CASSHGGSSTDTQYF
TRBJ1-2,TRBV28,CASSRRGGSYGYTF
TRBJ1-1,TRBV6-5,CASSLDRGDTEAFF
TRBJ2-2,TRBV29-1,CSVELSGNGELFF
TRBJ2-5,TRBV4-3,CASSQETGFGQETQYF
TRBJ1-1,TRBV3-1/TRBV3-2,CASSQGVNTEAFF
TRBJ1-3,TRBV7-7,CASSLGPGPSGNTIYF
TRBJ2-1,TRBV5-1,CASSVSGGVYNEQFF
TRBJ2-3,TRBV15,CATSRRQGTGADTQYF
TRBJ1-2,TRBV5-1,CASRTGTGDYGYTF
TRBJ2-7,TRBV6-2/TRBV6-3,CASSFRPGARPYEQYF
TRBJ2-7,TRBV7-9,CASSRTGNYEQYF
TRBJ1-3,TRBV6-6,CASSYTAGPGNTIYF
TRBJ2-3,TRBV5-5,CASSLGTGGMGRYF
TRBJ2-3,TRBV30,CAWSVGRQGIDTQYF
TRBJ1-4,TRBV6-1,CASSGILRGQNEKLFF
TRBJ1-4,TRBV11-2,CASSQTGPPGEKLFF
TRBJ2-3,TRBV11-3,CASSRGGGTDTQYF
TRBJ1-3,TRBV19,CASSSGTSSGNTIYF
TRBJ2-7,TRBV7-8,CASSLGSAVEQYF
TRBJ2-3,TRBV9,CASSDRRASTDTQYF
TRBJ1-6,TRBV13,CASSFRDRVSSPLHF
TRBJ2-1,TRBV5-1,CASSLKRGPYNEQFF
TRBJ1-5,TRBV3-1/TRBV3-2,CASSRGGSQPQHF
TRBJ1-3,TRBV4-2,CASSQAGQGANSGNTIYF
TRBJ1-1,TRBV6-5,CASSSGQGGAFF
TRBJ2-2,TRBV11-3,CASSLFSGELFF
TRBJ2-3,TRBV4-1,CASSSGGASGLVADTQYF
TRBJ2-7,TRBV2,CASRGAAYEQYF
TRBJ1-2,TRBV6-2/TRBV6-3,CASSRGQGWGYTF
TRBJ2-6,TRBV7-2,CASSPKDRGLSGANVLTF
TRBJ2-2,TRBV2,CASSRTGVTGELFF
TRBJ2-1,TRBV5-1,CASSRTSGSYNEQFF
TRBJ1-5,TRBV6-5,CASSSTGAGQPQHF
TRBJ2-1,TRBV19,CASSVDRAYNEQFF
TRBJ1-5,TRBV4-2,CASSRGRDSSQPQHF
TRBJ1-4,TRBV2,CASSQDAATNEKLFF
TRBJ1-4,TRBV5-8,CASTRGGPSPREKLFF
TRBJ2-7,TRBV6-4,CASSWTAPYEQYF
TRBJ2-3,TRBV11-3,CASSLGQGPYTQYF
TRBJ2-7,TRBV12-3/TRBV12-4,CASSSGGEQYF
TRBJ1-4,TRBV5-1,CASSELATNEKLFF
TRBJ1-2,TRBV29-1,CSVGDRFNYGYTF
TRBJ1-2,TRBV12-5,CASGLVGTPSYGYTF